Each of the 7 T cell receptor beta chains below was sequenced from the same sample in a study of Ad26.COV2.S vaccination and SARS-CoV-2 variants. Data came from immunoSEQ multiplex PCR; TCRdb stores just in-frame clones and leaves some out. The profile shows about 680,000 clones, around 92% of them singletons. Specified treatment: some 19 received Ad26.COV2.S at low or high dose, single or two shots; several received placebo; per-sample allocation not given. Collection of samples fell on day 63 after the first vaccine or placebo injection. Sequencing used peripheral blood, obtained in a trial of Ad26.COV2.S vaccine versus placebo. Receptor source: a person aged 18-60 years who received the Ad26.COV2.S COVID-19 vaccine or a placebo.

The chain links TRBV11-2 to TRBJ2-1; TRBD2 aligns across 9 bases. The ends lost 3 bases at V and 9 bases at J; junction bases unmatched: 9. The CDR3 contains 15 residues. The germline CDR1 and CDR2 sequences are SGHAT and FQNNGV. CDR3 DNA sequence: TGTGCCAGCAGCTTGACTAGCGGATGGGGGGGTGAGCAGTTCTTC. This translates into CASSLTSGWGGEQFF.

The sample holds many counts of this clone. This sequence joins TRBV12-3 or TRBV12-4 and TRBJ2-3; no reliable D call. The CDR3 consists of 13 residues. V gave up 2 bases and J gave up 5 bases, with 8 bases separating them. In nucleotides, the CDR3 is TGTGCCAGCAGTTTATTCTCAGGAGATACGCAGTATTTT. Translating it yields CASSLFSGDTQYF.

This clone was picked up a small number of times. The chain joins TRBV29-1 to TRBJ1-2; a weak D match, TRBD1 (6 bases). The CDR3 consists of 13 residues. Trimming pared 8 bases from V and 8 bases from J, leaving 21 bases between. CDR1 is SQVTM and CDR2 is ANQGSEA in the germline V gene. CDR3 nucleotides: TGCAGCACTCGGAACAGGGACAAGGGGGGCTACACCTTC. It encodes CSTRNRDKGGYTF.

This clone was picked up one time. This CDR3 reads CASVPTSGGYNEQFF. CDR3 nucleotides: TGTGCCAGCGTTCCGACTAGCGGGGGGTACAATGAGCAGTTCTTC. The V call is TRBV11-1, the J call TRBJ2-1; TRBD2 agrees at 13 bases. V lost 8 bases to trimming and J lost 4 bases; unmatched junction nucleotides: 5. The CDR3 length is 15 residues. CDR1 SGHAT and CDR2 FQDESV come from the germline V gene (reference sequence).

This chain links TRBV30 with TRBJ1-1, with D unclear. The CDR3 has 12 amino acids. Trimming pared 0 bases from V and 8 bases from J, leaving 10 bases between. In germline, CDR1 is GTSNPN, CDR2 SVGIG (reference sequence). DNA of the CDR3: TGTGCCTGGAGTGTACTCCCTCAGGAAGCTTTCTTT. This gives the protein CAWSVLPQEAFF.

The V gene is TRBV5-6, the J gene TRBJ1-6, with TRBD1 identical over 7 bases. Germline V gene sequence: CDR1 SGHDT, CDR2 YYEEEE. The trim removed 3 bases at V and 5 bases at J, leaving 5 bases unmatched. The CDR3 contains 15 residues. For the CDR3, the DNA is TGTGCCAGCAGCTCGGGACAGATAAATAATTCACCCCTCCACTTT. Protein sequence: CASSSGQINNSPLHF.

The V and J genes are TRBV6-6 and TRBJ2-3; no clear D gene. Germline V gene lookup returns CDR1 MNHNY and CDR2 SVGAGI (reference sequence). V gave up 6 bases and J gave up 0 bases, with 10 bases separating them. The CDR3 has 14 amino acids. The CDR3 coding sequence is TGTGCCAGCAGGTCCCAACCTAGCACAGATACGCAGTATTTT. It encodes CASRSQPSTDTQYF.